This TCR beta chain was identified during a study of identical twins. This clonotype was detected ten times or more. Its specificity is not known. In TCRdb, the 5' RACE reads were re-called with MiXCR into one record per CDR3 protein. The table records 450,000 or so distinct CDR3 sequences, approximately 15% of them present only once. Overall study results and limits: Zero-insertion results could be subject to partial confounding by invariant MAIT and iNKT cells.

These sequences were also reported in another study, on yellow fever vaccine responses in identical twins.

The source material was CD4+ T cells sorted from blood. The TCR sequence derives from a woman in her late teens or twenties in good health.

The DNA for the CDR3 is TGTGCCAGCAGCTTGGGTCGGGGGAACAATGAGCAGTTCTTC. This sequence encodes CASSLGRGNNEQFF. The chain joins TRBV5-6 to TRBJ2-1; D might be TRBD2 (6 bases). CDR1 and CDR2 from the germline V gene are SGHDT and YYEEEE. V was shortened by 0 bases and J by 5 bases, with 9 bases between the two germline ends. This CDR3 region has 14 residues.